One sample yielded the 29 T cell receptor beta chains listed below, sequenced in a study of shared clonotypes between healthy human individuals. The data were produced by immunoSEQ multiplex PCR, yet TCRdb's version contains in-frame clones alone and is incomplete. In the table there are about 1.1 million clones, approximately 80% of which are singletons. Sequences were obtained from memory CD4+ T cells from PBMCs. The subset denotes: CD45RA-negative fraction. Receptors were obtained from a man younger than 35 in good health. Some clones in this sample may be carry-over from other donors' samples.

This chain links TRBV6-6 with TRBJ1-4; a possible D gene is TRBD1 (5 bases). Germline CDR1 reads MNHNY; CDR2 reads SVGAGI (reference sequence). V lost 6 bases and J lost 1, with 9 bases in between. There are 14 residues in the CDR3. The CDR3 region is CASSPRVTNEKLFF. The DNA of the CDR3 is TGTGCCAGCAGCCCCAGGGTAACTAATGAAAAACTGTTTTTT.

The chain has TRBV6-5 and TRBJ2-5; TRBD2 might be the D (6 bases). The CDR3 has 16 residues. Germline V gene lookup returns CDR1 MNHEY and CDR2 SVGAGI. V shed 4 bases and J shed 5 bases, with 20 bases lying between them. CDR3 sequence reads: CASSSLSWRGLETQYF. CDR3 in DNA: TGTGCCAGCAGTTCCCTGTCGTGGAGGGGTTTGGAGACCCAGTACTTC.

The chain carries TRBV28 and TRBJ2-7; 10 positions match TRBD1. There are 17 residues in the CDR3. From germline, CDR1 is MDHEN and CDR2 SYDVKM. The junction had 8 bases not matched to a gene; V was cut back by 2 bases and J by 1 base. CDR3 sequence reads: CASSLHPGTGDSYEQYF. The CDR3 nucleotides read TGTGCCAGCAGTTTACATCCCGGGACAGGGGATTCCTACGAGCAGTACTTC.

This clone was recorded once. The chain joins TRBV19 to TRBJ2-7, with 12 bases that match TRBD2. This CDR3 contains 16 residues. Germline V gene lookup returns CDR1 LNHDA and CDR2 SQIVND (reference sequence). Trimming took 5 bases from V and 3 from J; bases not matched to a gene: 8. In DNA form, the CDR3 reads TGTGCCAGTAGTCCTCAACTAGCGGGAGGTGTCTACGAGCAGTACTTC. Translated, it gives CASSPQLAGGVYEQYF.

J is TRBJ2-7 and V is TRBV15; 7 bases align to TRBD2. Germline-derived CDR1 and CDR2 are LNHNV and YYDKDF (reference sequence). V trimming: 0 bases; J trimming: 9 bases; junction bases outside the gene matches: 2. The CDR3 loop spans 12 amino acids. The CDR3, as DNA: TGTGCCACCAGCAGAGACACGGGGGGGCAGTACTTC. Translation: CATSRDTGGQYF.

The genes are TRBV7-6 and TRBJ2-3; maybe TRBD1 (6 bases). V dropped 2 bases and J dropped 0 bases, with 21 bases sitting between them. The CDR3 extends over 19 amino acids. The germline V gene has CDR1 SGHVS and CDR2 FNYEAQ. DNA for the CDR3: TGTGCCAGCAGCTTATTGTATGGACAGAAATCAACTAGCACAGATACGCAGTATTTT. This codes for CASSLLYGQKSTSTDTQYF. Based on the CDR3 plus reference TRBV7-6 and TRBJ2-3, the full variable domain is GAGVSQSPRYKVTKRGQDVALRCDPISGHVSLYWYRQALGQGPEFLTYFNYEAQQDKSGLPNDRFSAERPEGSISTLTIQRTEQRDSAMYRCASSLLYGQKSTSTDTQYFGPGTRLTVL.

This chain connects TRBV7-9 to TRBJ1-1; 7 positions match TRBD1. CDR3 length: 14 residues. In germline, CDR1 is SEHNR, CDR2 FQNEAQ (reference sequence). J gave up 6 bases and V 5 bases, and 9 bases lay outside the gene matches. The CDR3 DNA reads as TGTGCCAGCAGCCTCCATAGGACAGGCGCTGAAGCTTTCTTT. Translated, it gives CASSLHRTGAEAFF. The whole variable domain, filled in from reference TRBV7-9 and TRBJ1-1, reads DTGVSQNPRHKITKRGQNVTFRCDPISEHNRLYWYRQTLGQGPEFLTYFQNEAQLEKSRLLSDRFSAERPKGSFSTLEIQRTEQGDSAMYLCASSLHRTGAEAFFGQGTRLTVV.

Concerning this clone: A far larger clone is a single base away, which makes a read error likely. The chain has TRBV11-2 and TRBJ2-3, with D unresolved. CDR3 size: 11 residues. Germline assignment: CDR1 SGHAT and CDR2 FQNNGV. V was shortened by 0 bases and J by 6 bases, with 1 base between the two germline ends. In DNA form, the CDR3 reads TGTGCCAGCAGCTTAGAGGATACGCAGTATTTT. Its protein product is CASSLEDTQYF. Filled out from reference TRBV11-2 and TRBJ2-3, the complete variable domain reads EAGVAQSPRYKIIEKRQSVAFWCNPISGHATLYWYQQILGQGPKLLIQFQNNGVVDDSQLPKDRFSAERLKGVDSTLKIQPAKLEDSAVYLCASSLEDTQYFGPGTRLTVL.

V is TRBV5-1 and J is TRBJ2-5; TRBD1 is a possible D gene (6 bases). The J call is in doubt because the DNA end fits TRBJ2-7 better. Per the germline V gene, CDR1 is SGHRS and CDR2 is YFSETQ. The CDR3 contains 15 residues. DNA of the CDR3: TGCGCCAGCAGCTTCTCCGGGACACGCTCCTACGAGCAGTACTTC. It yields the protein CASSFSGTRSYEQYF.

The rearrangement joins TRBV29-1 to TRBJ2-7; TRBD2 is a possible D gene (6 bases). V was shortened by 5 bases and J by 3 bases, with 8 bases between the two germline ends. CDR3 length: 11 amino acids. Germline V gene data show CDR1 as SQVTM and CDR2 as ANQGSEA. CDR3 in DNA: TGCAGCGTTCCGGGGGTCTACGAGCAGTACTTC. It is translated as CSVPGVYEQYF.

This clone was recorded a few times. The sample has other DNA sequences that encode this CDR3 too. The CDR3 DNA sequence: TGTGCCAGCAGCCCAGACAGGACGAACACTGAAGCTTTCTTT. It codes for CASSPDRTNTEAFF. V usage is TRBV6-6 and J usage is TRBJ1-1; a possible D gene is TRBD1 (6 bases). This CDR3 is built from 14 residues. V gave up 6 bases and J gave up 1 base, with 12 bases separating them. CDR1 and CDR2 from the germline V gene are MNHNY and SVGAGI (reference sequence).

The sample holds one count of this clone. The chain recombines TRBV10-3 with TRBJ1-5; no clear D gene. This CDR3 has 12 residues. CDR1 and CDR2 from the germline V gene are ENHRY and SYGVKD. V was cut by 3 bases and J by 4 bases, with 4 bases left in between. The CDR3 nucleotides are TGTGCCATCAGTGATAAGAATCAGCCCCAGCATTTT. Translating gives CAISDKNQPQHF.

Turning to this clone: The sample contains more than one DNA sequence encoding this CDR3. CDR3: CASSLAGLSYNEQFF. The CDR3 DNA is TGCGCCAGCAGCTTGGCAGGTCTCTCCTACAATGAGCAGTTCTTC. The chain links TRBV5-1 to TRBJ2-1; D remains ambiguous. Trimming cost V 0 bases and J 0 bases, with 7 bases left between them. CDR3 length equals 15 residues. The V gene's germline CDR1 is SGHRS and CDR2 YFSETQ.

This rearrangement joins TRBV20-1 to TRBJ1-1; no firm D call. Germline V gene lookup returns CDR1 DFQATT and CDR2 SNEGSKA (reference sequence). Trimming cost V 5 bases and J 8 bases, with 12 bases left between them. The CDR3 runs to 11 residues. The CDR3 DNA reads as TGCAGTGCTCCTCAGGAAACCGAAGCTTTCTTT. Protein sequence: CSAPQETEAFF.

The chain carries TRBV25-1 and TRBJ2-4, with a weak D call TRBD2 (5 bases). Per germline, CDR1 MGHDK and CDR2 SYGVNS. The CDR3 has 17 amino acids. Trimming removed 7 bases at V and 0 bases at J, with 19 bases between. CDR3 residues: CASTAGGSPIAKNIQYF. The CDR3 DNA follows: TGTGCCAGCACCGCCGGAGGCAGCCCAATAGCCAAAAACATTCAGTACTTC. Complete variable domain (other parts from reference TRBV25-1 and TRBJ2-4): EADIYQTPRYLVIGTGKKITLECSQTMGHDKMYWYQQDPGMELHLIHYSYGVNSTEKGDLSSESTVSRIRTEHFPLTLESARPSHTSQYLCASTAGGSPIAKNIQYFGAGTRLSVL.

The chain couples TRBV5-5 to TRBJ2-7; tentative D call: TRBD1 (6 bases). Trimming left V 4 bases short and J 0 bases short, with 17 bases between. Looked up from germline, CDR1 is SGHKS and CDR2 is YYEKEE (reference sequence). The length of the CDR3 is 16 residues. The CDR3 loop reads CASSKGPGQASYEQYF. The CDR3 bases are TGTGCCAGCAGCAAAGGGCCGGGACAAGCCTCCTACGAGCAGTACTTC.

The genes are TRBV28 and TRBJ2-5; 11 bases match TRBD2. The germline gives CDR1 MDHEN, CDR2 SYDVKM. This CDR3 is built from 13 residues. The V and J ends lost 6 bases and 5 bases, in that order; junction bases with no gene match: 2. The CDR3 loop reads CASRLAGVETQYF. DNA for the CDR3: TGTGCCAGCAGACTAGCGGGAGTGGAGACCCAGTACTTC.

The V gene is TRBV27, the J gene TRBJ2-3; the D is unclear. Germline CDR1 MNHEY, CDR2 SMNVEV (reference sequence). This CDR3 is 14 amino acids long. V gave up 7 bases and J gave up 5 bases, with 16 bases separating them. The CDR3 sequence is CASIALGSEDTQYF. The CDR3 nucleotides are TGTGCCAGCATTGCCTTGGGTTCTGAAGATACGCAGTATTTT.

V and J are TRBV28 and TRBJ2-2, with D perhaps assigned TRBD1 or TRBD2 (5 bases each). CDR1 MDHEN and CDR2 SYDVKM come from the germline V gene. The CDR3 has 15 residues. V lost 5 bases and J lost 2, with 12 bases in between. DNA for the CDR3: TGTGCCAGCAGTCCTGGGACGTTCAACACCGGGGAGCTGTTTTTT. This encodes CASSPGTFNTGELFF.

The table lists this clone with a count of one. A much more abundant neighbour one base away suggests this may be a read error. Distinct nucleotide sequences in the sample also encode this CDR3. The rearrangement links TRBV5-5 to TRBJ1-5; D gene uncertain. V dropped 0 bases and J dropped 1 base, with 2 bases sitting between them. The germline CDR1 and CDR2 sequences are SGHKS and YYEKEE (reference sequence). The CDR3 spans 13 residues. The CDR3 nucleotides are TGTGCCAGCAGCTTGGACAGCAATCAGCCCCAGCATTTT. Encoded protein: CASSLDSNQPQHF. The full variable domain, its missing parts supplied by reference TRBV5-5 and TRBJ1-5, is DAGVTQSPTHLIKTRGQQVTLRCSPISGHKSVSWYQQVLGQGPQFIFQYYEKEERGRGNFPDRFSARQFPNYSSELNVNALLLGDSALYLCASSLDSNQPQHFGDGTRLSIL.

CDR3 loop: CASSLRGPDTQYF. As DNA, the CDR3 is TGTGCCAGTAGTCTCCGAGGGCCAGATACGCAGTATTTT. The chain recombines TRBV19 with TRBJ2-3; tentative D call: TRBD2 (5 bases). Germline values: CDR1 LNHDA, CDR2 SQIVND (reference sequence). The V gene lost 5 bases and the J gene lost 4 bases, with 10 bases spanning the gap. The CDR3 is 13 amino acids.

With respect to this clone: With a much larger clone just one base away, this may be a read error. V is TRBV19 and J is TRBJ2-3, with D unresolved. V was clipped by 4 bases and J by 1 base, with 3 bases between them. Germline V gives CDR1 LNHDA, CDR2 SQIVND (reference sequence). The CDR3 has 12 residues. In DNA form, the CDR3 reads TGTGCCAGTAGTAGGGGCACAGATACGCAGTATTTT. This sequence encodes CASSRGTDTQYF.

This chain uses TRBV9 with TRBJ2-5; D remains ambiguous. Trimming left V 0 bases short and J 5 bases short, with 11 bases between. This CDR3 is 14 amino acids long. Germline-derived CDR1 and CDR2 are SGDLS and YYNGEE. The CDR3 nucleotides read TGTGCCAGCAGCGTAGCTCCCCTGGAGGAGACCCAGTACTTC. Its translation is CASSVAPLEETQYF.

The rearrangement links TRBV28 to TRBJ1-2, with 10 nucleotides matching TRBD1. CDR3 size: 15 residues. After removal of 4 bases from V and 8 bases from J, the junction contained 10 bases not matched to a gene. Germline lookup yields CDR1 MDHEN and CDR2 SYDVKM. CDR3 DNA sequence: TGTGCCAGCAGTTCCCCTGACAGGGGGCTCGGCGGCTACACCTTC. Translation: CASSSPDRGLGGYTF.

As for this clone: This specimen includes other DNA sequences encoding the same CDR3. The rearrangement links TRBV28 to TRBJ2-3; D gene uncertain. Trimming removed 5 bases at V and 3 bases at J, with 9 bases between. From germline, CDR1 is MDHEN and CDR2 SYDVKM. This CDR3 has 13 residues. CDR3 region: CASSRSGTDTQYF. The CDR3 nucleotides are TGTGCCAGCAGTCGATCCGGGACAGATACGCAGTATTTT.

V gene TRBV9 combines with J gene TRBJ2-5; TRBD2 agrees at 11 bases. CDR1 is SGDLS and CDR2 is YYNGEE in the germline V gene. V shed 0 bases and J 4 bases; nucleotides not matched to a gene: 11. The CDR3 totals 18 residues. CDR3 sequence: CASSVGAGYLAGGETQYF. The CDR3 DNA sequence: TGTGCCAGCAGCGTAGGGGCGGGATATCTAGCGGGAGGAGAGACCCAGTACTTC.

The chain has TRBV29-1 and TRBJ2-4, with D perhaps TRBD2 (6 bases). The CDR3 sequence is 12 residues long. Trimming removed 4 bases from V and 9 bases from J, with 13 bases in between. Germline V gene lookup returns CDR1 SQVTM and CDR2 ANQGSEA. The CDR3 sequence is CSVARQGGIQYF. The DNA of the CDR3 is TGCAGCGTTGCCCGCCAGGGAGGCATTCAGTACTTC.

J is TRBJ2-2 and V is TRBV5-1; no definite D call. CDR1 and CDR2 (germline): SGHRS, YFSETQ. V was pared by 2 bases and J by 3 bases, with 5 bases between. This CDR3 comprises 13 residues. The CDR3 DNA is TGCGCCAGCAGCTTCGGGTACACCGGGGAGCTGTTTTTT. Amino acids: CASSFGYTGELFF.

The gene calls are TRBV6-5 and TRBJ2-5, with 12 bases aligning to TRBD2. The J call may be wrong; the DNA end is better matched by TRBJ2-7. Per germline, CDR1 MNHEY and CDR2 SVGAGI. The CDR3 sequence is 15 residues long. The CDR3 DNA reads TGTGCCAGCACCAGACTAGCGGGAGTTCAGAACGAGCAGTACTTC. Protein product: CASTRLAGVQNEQYF.